This TCR beta chain was identified in a study of blood T cell repertoires in COVID-19. Whole-study context: Nucleic acid was either cDNA or gDNA, and it came from T cells, B-cell-depleted T cells, or PBMCs.

Only in-frame clones appear in the TCRdb table, and some are missing; sequencing was by immunoSEQ multiplex PCR. The sample yields some 420,000 clones, 80% to 90% seen once. The CDR3 is 18 amino acids. Germline trimming cut 4 bases from V and 4 bases from J; bases unmatched to any gene: 17. CDR1 and CDR2 (germline): SGHNT, YYREEE (reference sequence). This clone was found once. The sequenced material came from PBMCs or T cells enriched from blood (not recorded which). The chain joins TRBV5-4 to TRBJ1-3; 7 bases are shared with TRBD1. The receptor was derived from a young man who had recovered from COVID-19. CDR3 residues: CASSPPGDSQGTGNTIYF. The CDR3 DNA reads as TGTGCCAGCAGCCCACCGGGGGACTCACAGGGGACGGGAAACACCATATATTTT.